This TCR beta chain stems from a study of blood T cell repertoires in COVID-19. Looking at the study overall: Collection of acute and convalescent COVID-19 samples took place in the United States, Italy and Spain.

Authors' analysis steps: Amplification of reference gene primers provided the estimated nucleated cell counts. Data came from immunoSEQ multiplex PCR; TCRdb stores just in-frame clones and leaves some out. V, J and clone size derive from that table, while D and trimming were established from the DNA sequence. The profile shows 250,000 to 350,000 clones, approximately 90% of them singletons. Germline lookup yields CDR1 SGHRS and CDR2 YFSETQ. V was pared by 4 bases and J by 2 bases, with 6 bases of the junction left unmatched. The CDR3 covers 15 residues. This receptor was identified in a young man with active or convalescent COVID-19. The chain employs TRBV5-1 and TRBJ1-1; 9 bases are shared with TRBD1. The sequencing input was peripheral blood. CDR3 sequence (DNA): TGCGCCAGCAGCCCCGGGACAGGGTACAACACTGAAGCTTTCTTT. Translation: CASSPGTGYNTEAFF.